This T cell receptor beta chain was documented in a study of preoperative IRX-2 immunotherapy in early breast cancer. Germline V gene sequence: CDR1 SGHTA, CDR2 FQGNSA. V lost 5 bases, J lost 3 bases, and 10 bases lay in between. The CDR3 has 13 amino acids. Sequencing used immunoSEQ multiplex PCR; TCRdb keeps in-frame clones, though not all of them. The sample lists fewer than 35,000 clones, around nine tenths occurring once. Described treatment: preoperative locoregional IRX-2 cytokine immunotherapy. Samples came from a phase Ib trial of preoperative locoregional IRX-2 cytokine immunotherapy. This clonotype was obtained from a human donor with breast cancer. The V gene is TRBV7-2, the J gene TRBJ1-1; no reliable D call. Material: tumor tissue, obtained after IRX-2 immunotherapy. The CDR3 is CASSLQLYTEAFF. Written as DNA, the CDR3 is TGTGCCAGCAGCCTACAGCTATACACTGAAGCTTTCTTT. The full variable domain, rest sourced from reference TRBV7-2 and TRBJ1-1, is GAGVSQSPSNKVTEKGKDVELRCDPISGHTALYWYRQSLGQGLEFLIYFQGNSAPDKSGLPSDRFSAERTGGSVSTLTIQRTQQEDSAVYLCASSLQLYTEAFFGQGTRLTVV.